This T cell receptor beta chain was recorded in a study of Graves' ophthalmopathy and Graves' hyperthyroidism. The germline V and J ends were trimmed by 3 bases and 4 bases, with 12 bases remaining between them. Germline loops: CDR1 SGHTA, CDR2 FQGTGA. CDR3 length: 14 amino acids. RNA transcripts were the source from which TCR beta CDR3 regions were amplified. RT-PCR was first run with HTBI primers, then multiplex PCR in a second round. TCRdb recomputed calls from the multiplex PCR reads with MiXCR, one row per CDR3 protein. The data contain approximately 700,000 distinct CDR3 sequences, about 44% of them seen just once; the ten biggest clones take up approximately 43%.

Specimen: peripheral blood. The chain employs TRBV7-3 and TRBJ1-2, with D hard to call. This TCR came from an adult man with Graves' ophthalmopathy. The CDR3 DNA follows: TGTGCCAGCAGCTTGGAAGGAGCTCCCTATGGCTACACCTTC. Its translation: CASSLEGAPYGYTF.